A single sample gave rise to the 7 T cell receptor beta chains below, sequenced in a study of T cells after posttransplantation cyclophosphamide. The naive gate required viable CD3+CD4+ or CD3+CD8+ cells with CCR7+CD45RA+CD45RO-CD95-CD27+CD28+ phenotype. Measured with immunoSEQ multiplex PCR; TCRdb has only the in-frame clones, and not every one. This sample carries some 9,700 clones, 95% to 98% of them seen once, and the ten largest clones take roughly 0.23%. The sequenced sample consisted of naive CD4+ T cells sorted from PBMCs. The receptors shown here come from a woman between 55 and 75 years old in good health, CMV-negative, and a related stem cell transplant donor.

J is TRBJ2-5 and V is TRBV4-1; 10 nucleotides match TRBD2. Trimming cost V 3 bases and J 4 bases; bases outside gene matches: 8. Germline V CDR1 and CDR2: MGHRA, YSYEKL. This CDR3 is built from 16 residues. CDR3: CASSQSSGGRLETQYF. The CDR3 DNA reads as TGCGCCAGCAGCCAGTCTAGCGGGGGTAGGTTAGAGACCCAGTACTTC.

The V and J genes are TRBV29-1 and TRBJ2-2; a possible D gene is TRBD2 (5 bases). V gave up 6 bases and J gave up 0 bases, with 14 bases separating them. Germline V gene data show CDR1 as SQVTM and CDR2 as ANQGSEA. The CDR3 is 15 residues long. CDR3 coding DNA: TGCAGCGTACTCCGGACTGGCGCGAACACCGGGGAGCTGTTTTTT. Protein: CSVLRTGANTGELFF.

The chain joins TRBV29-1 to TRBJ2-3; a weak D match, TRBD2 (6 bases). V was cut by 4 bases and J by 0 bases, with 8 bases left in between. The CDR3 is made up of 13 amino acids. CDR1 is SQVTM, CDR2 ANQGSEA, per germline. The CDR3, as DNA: TGCAGCGTTGGGACTACGAGCACAGATACGCAGTATTTT. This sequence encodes CSVGTTSTDTQYF.

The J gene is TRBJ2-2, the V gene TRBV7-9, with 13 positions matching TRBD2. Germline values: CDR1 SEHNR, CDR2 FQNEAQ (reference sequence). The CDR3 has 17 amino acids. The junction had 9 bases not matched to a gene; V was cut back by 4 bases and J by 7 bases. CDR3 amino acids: CASSWTSGSPMGGELFF. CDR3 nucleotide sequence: TGTGCCAGCAGCTGGACTAGCGGGAGCCCAATGGGCGGGGAGCTGTTTTTT.

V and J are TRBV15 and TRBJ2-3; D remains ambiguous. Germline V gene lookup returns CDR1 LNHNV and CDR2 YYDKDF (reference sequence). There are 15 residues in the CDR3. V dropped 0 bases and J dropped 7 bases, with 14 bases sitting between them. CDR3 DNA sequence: TGTGCCACCAGCAGAGATTACCGAGTGAGTAATACGCAGTATTTT. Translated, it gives CATSRDYRVSNTQYF.

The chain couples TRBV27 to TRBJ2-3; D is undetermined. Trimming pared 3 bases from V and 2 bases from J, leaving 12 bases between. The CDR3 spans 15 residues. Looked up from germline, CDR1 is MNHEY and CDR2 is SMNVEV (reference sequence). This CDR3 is CASSLRSHPTDTQYF. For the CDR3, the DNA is TGTGCCAGCAGTTTGAGGTCCCACCCCACAGATACGCAGTATTTT.

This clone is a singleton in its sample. The CDR3 nucleotides read TGTGCCAGCAGTGACTCGGACAGCTTCGATCTTGTCTATGGCTACACCTTC. Amino acid sequence: CASSDSDSFDLVYGYTF. The chain carries TRBV25-1 and TRBJ1-2; TRBD1 might be the D (6 bases). Looked up from germline, CDR1 is MGHDK and CDR2 is SYGVNS. There are 17 residues in the CDR3. V lost 3 bases, J lost 4 bases, and 21 bases lay in between.